The next 23 T cell receptor beta chains were all read from a single sample in a study of cytomegalovirus exposure and HLA in healthy donors. The PCR contained 60 Vbeta and 13 Jbeta primers. TCRdb's copy holds only in-frame clones and misses some; the assay was immunoSEQ multiplex PCR. This sample has 100,000 or so clones, with 70% to 75% found just once. Material: PBMCs. These receptors all stem from a man between 35 and 55 years old in good health and CMV-seronegative.

The chain carries TRBV4-1 and TRBJ2-7; 7 bases line up with TRBD1. The CDR3 is made up of 16 amino acids. Germline trimming cut 5 bases from V and 5 bases from J; bases unmatched to any gene: 15. The germline gives CDR1 MGHRA, CDR2 YSYEKL. The CDR3 loop reads CASSKQTFGTVNEQYF. The DNA for the CDR3 is TGCGCCAGCAGCAAGCAAACCTTCGGGACAGTCAACGAGCAGTACTTC.

The chain couples TRBV5-1 to TRBJ1-2, with TRBD1 as a possible D gene (5 bases). The CDR3 consists of 13 residues. Trimming took 4 bases from V and 5 from J, leaving 12 bases between them. Per the germline V gene, CDR1 is SGHRS and CDR2 is YFSETQ. The CDR3 region is CASSPGVGYGYTF. CDR3 sequence (DNA): TGCGCCAGCAGCCCGGGGGTAGGGTATGGCTACACCTTC.

This clone was counted once. The J gene is TRBJ1-4, the V gene TRBV4-2, with D uncertain. The CDR3 spans 14 residues. Per the germline V gene, CDR1 is LGHNA and CDR2 is YNFKEQ. The V end was cut by 4 bases, the J end by 4 bases, with 10 bases between. CDR3 DNA: TGTGCCAGCAGCCGCGGGCCCGTTAATGAAAAACTGTTTTTT. This gives the protein CASSRGPVNEKLFF.

The chain combines TRBV5-8 with TRBJ1-5; 8 bases line up with TRBD1. The CDR3 is 14 residues long. V lost 7 bases to trimming and J lost 0 bases; unmatched junction nucleotides: 3. Germline CDR1 reads SGHTS; CDR2 reads YDEGEE. The CDR3 region is CASGTGISNQPQHF. DNA of the CDR3: TGTGCCAGCGGGACAGGTATTAGCAATCAGCCCCAGCATTTT.

This clone occurred a few times. The chain uses TRBV6-5 and TRBJ2-4, with 12 bases fitting TRBD1. Germline lookup yields CDR1 MNHEY and CDR2 SVGAGI. The V and J ends lost 6 bases and 9 bases, in that order; junction bases with no gene match: 9. This CDR3 is built from 15 residues. The CDR3 loop reads CASSRGQGASTIQYF. CDR3 nucleotide sequence: TGTGCCAGCAGCCGGGGACAGGGGGCCTCAACCATTCAGTACTTC.

The chain joins TRBV27 to TRBJ2-2, with 11 bases that match TRBD1. The CDR3 consists of 16 residues. V was clipped by 5 bases and J by 3 bases; unmatched bases: 5. From germline, CDR1 is MNHEY and CDR2 SMNVEV (reference sequence). CDR3: CASSLRTGGDTGELFF. The CDR3 nucleotides read TGTGCCAGCAGTCTCCGGACAGGGGGCGACACCGGGGAGCTGTTTTTT.

In nucleotides, the CDR3 is TGTGCCAGCAGCTTGGCCATCCTAGCTGACACAGATACGCAGTATTTT. It specifies CASSLAILADTDTQYF. V gene TRBV5-8 combines with J gene TRBJ2-3; possibly TRBD2 for D (5 bases). The CDR3 is 16 residues long. Trimming took 0 bases from V and 2 from J, leaving 13 bases between them. Germline V lookup: CDR1 SGHTS, CDR2 YDEGEE.

This clone was observed a few times. The J gene is TRBJ2-3, the V gene TRBV5-4; D gene ambiguous. V was cut by 6 bases and J by 2 bases, with 10 bases left in between. This CDR3 has 13 amino acids. CDR1 is SGHNT and CDR2 is YYREEE in the germline V gene (reference sequence). CDR3 bases: TGTGCCAGCAACGGTCGTCTCACAGATACGCAGTATTTT. Its protein is CASNGRLTDTQYF.

The chain uses TRBV5-4 and TRBJ2-5, with TRBD1 matching 12 bases. CDR1 and CDR2 from the germline V gene are SGHNT and YYREEE (reference sequence). V gave up 0 bases and J gave up 4 bases; unmatched junction bases: 4. The CDR3 is made up of 16 amino acids. The CDR3 is CASSLARDRGRETQYF. As DNA, the CDR3 is TGTGCCAGCAGCTTGGCCAGGGACAGGGGGCGAGAGACCCAGTACTTC.

V usage is TRBV13 and J usage is TRBJ2-2, with 12 bases lining up with TRBD1. The CDR3 length is 16 residues. J lost 6 bases, V lost 2 bases, and 4 bases had no gene match. Germline V gives CDR1 PRHDT, CDR2 FYEKMQ (reference sequence). The CDR3 DNA follows: TGTGCCAGCAGCTTACCCGGGACAGGGGGCTCCGGGGAGCTGTTTTTT. Translated: CASSLPGTGGSGELFF.

The V and J genes are TRBV7-9 and TRBJ2-3, with TRBD2 matching over 9 bases. Per the germline V gene, CDR1 is SEHNR and CDR2 is FQNEAQ (reference sequence). The junction had 4 bases not matched to a gene; V was cut back by 1 base and J by 2 bases. This CDR3 comprises 16 residues. CDR3 sequence reads: CASSLGLADVTDTQYF. The CDR3 DNA is TGTGCCAGCAGCTTAGGACTAGCGGACGTCACAGATACGCAGTATTTT.

The genes are TRBV19 and TRBJ2-2; D is possibly TRBD1 (5 bases). V was shortened by 8 bases and J by 5 bases, with 15 bases between the two germline ends. Germline CDR1 reads LNHDA; CDR2 reads SQIVND (reference sequence). This CDR3 has 14 residues. The CDR3 DNA reads as TGTGCCAGTGAAGTACAGGAAAAAACCGGGGAGCTGTTTTTT. It yields the protein CASEVQEKTGELFF.

V and J are TRBV7-2 and TRBJ1-4; 8 nucleotides agree with TRBD1. From germline, CDR1 is SGHTA and CDR2 FQGNSA. The CDR3 is 15 residues long. V lost 1 base to trimming and J lost 6 bases; unmatched junction nucleotides: 4. The CDR3 sequence is CASSLGDRGDEKLFF. Written as DNA, the CDR3 is TGTGCCAGCAGCTTAGGAGACAGGGGAGATGAAAAACTGTTTTTT.

Only a few counts were recorded for this clone. The gene calls are TRBV2 and TRBJ1-5; 7 positions agree with TRBD1. The germline V gene encodes CDR1 SNHLY and CDR2 FYNNEI. The J segment lost 3 bases and the V segment lost 9 bases, leaving 5 bases of the junction unmatched. This CDR3 spans 13 amino acids. In nucleotides, the CDR3 is TGTGCCAGTAGGGACAGCAACAATCAGCCCCAGCATTTT. It translates to CASRDSNNQPQHF. Supplemented by reference TRBV2 and TRBJ1-5, the full variable domain reads EPEVTQTPSHQVTQMGQEVILRCVPISNHLYFYWYRQILGQKVEFLVSFYNNEISEKSEIFDDQFSVERPDGSNFTLKIRSTKLEDSAMYFCASRDSNNQPQHFGDGTRLSIL.

The genes are TRBV5-4 and TRBJ2-5; D possibly corresponds to TRBD2 (6 bases). The CDR3 is made up of 15 amino acids. Germline V CDR1 and CDR2: SGHNT, YYREEE (reference sequence). V was shortened by 1 base and J by 5 bases, with 15 bases between the two germline ends. CDR3 bases: TGTGCCAGCAGCTTGATAGCGGCCCGACGGGAGACCCAGTACTTC. This translates into CASSLIAARRETQYF.

V and J are TRBV6-1 and TRBJ2-2; 14 bases are a match to TRBD2. The germline gives CDR1 MNHNS, CDR2 SASEGT. CDR3 length: 20 residues. V was pared by 3 bases and J by 2 bases, with 11 bases of the junction left unmatched. CDR3 sequence: CASSDLRGTSGGPNTGELFF. In DNA, the CDR3 is TGTGCCAGCAGTGATTTGAGGGGGACTAGCGGGGGACCTAACACCGGGGAGCTGTTTTTT.

The rearrangement joins TRBV5-1 to TRBJ1-2; D possibly corresponds to TRBD1 (5 bases). Germline V lookup: CDR1 SGHRS, CDR2 YFSETQ. V gave up 0 bases and J gave up 1 base, with 7 bases separating them. This CDR3 is built from 14 residues. This CDR3 is CASSLGQNNYGYTF. DNA for the CDR3: TGCGCCAGCAGCTTGGGACAGAATAACTATGGCTACACCTTC.

In its sample, this clone was seen a few times. The chain couples TRBV5-4 to TRBJ1-4; a weak D match, TRBD1 (5 bases). The V end was cut by 4 bases, the J end by 10 bases, with 11 bases between. The CDR3 length is 12 residues. CDR1 SGHNT and CDR2 YYREEE come from the germline V gene (reference sequence). The chain's CDR3 is CASSLPGGKLFF. CDR3 DNA sequence: TGTGCCAGCAGCCTGCCCGGGGGAAAACTGTTTTTT.

There are a few counts of this clone. The chain employs TRBV25-1 and TRBJ2-3; tentatively, D is TRBD1 (5 bases). Germline CDR1 MGHDK, CDR2 SYGVNS. The CDR3 totals 14 residues. Trimming cost V 10 bases and J 4 bases, with 18 bases left between them. CDR3 sequence: CAISRTSTPDTQYF. The CDR3 coding sequence is TGTGCCATTTCCCGGACATCTACGCCAGATACGCAGTATTTT.

This clone was picked up a small number of times. This chain links TRBV9 with TRBJ2-6, with 7 bases fitting TRBD1. The CDR3 loop spans 17 amino acids. V was clipped by 3 bases and J by 0 bases; unmatched bases: 6. Germline CDR1 reads SGDLS; CDR2 reads YYNGEE. CDR3 bases: TGTGCCAGCAGCGCCTCCGGGACAGCCTCTGGGGCCAACGTCCTGACTTTC. Translation: CASSASGTASGANVLTF. The variable domain in full, completed from reference TRBV9 and TRBJ2-6, reads DSGVTQTPKHLITATGQRVTLRCSPRSGDLSVYWYQQSLDQGLQFLIQYYNGEERAKGNILERFSAQQFPDLHSELNLSSLELGDSALYFCASSASGTASGANVLTFGAGSRLTVL.

The rearrangement links TRBV6-1 to TRBJ1-6; 7 bases are a match to TRBD1. Germline values: CDR1 MNHNS, CDR2 SASEGT. CDR3 size: 14 residues. Trimming removed 5 bases from V and 7 bases from J; junction bases left unmatched: 5. CDR3 residues: CASSNRGKNSPLHF. CDR3 bases: TGTGCCAGCAGTAACAGGGGAAAGAATTCACCCCTCCACTTT.

The chain couples TRBV5-4 to TRBJ2-7; a possible D gene is TRBD2 (6 bases). Germline assignment: CDR1 SGHNT and CDR2 YYREEE (reference sequence). V dropped 0 bases and J dropped 0 bases, with 10 bases sitting between them. The CDR3 is made up of 15 amino acids. CDR3 sequence reads: CASSLDRGSSYEQYF. DNA of the CDR3: TGTGCCAGCAGCTTGGATCGGGGGAGCTCCTACGAGCAGTACTTC.

This clone was detected ten times or more. V and J are TRBV9 and TRBJ2-1; 11 bases are a match to TRBD2. The trim removed 0 bases at V and 4 bases at J, leaving 0 bases unmatched. The germline V gene has CDR1 SGDLS and CDR2 YYNGEE. CDR3 length: 15 residues. As DNA, the CDR3 is TGTGCCAGCAGCGTAGGACTAGCGGGGTACAATGAGCAGTTCTTC. Translation: CASSVGLAGYNEQFF. Full variable domain (remainder filled in from reference TRBV9 and TRBJ2-1): DSGVTQTPKHLITATGQRVTLRCSPRSGDLSVYWYQQSLDQGLQFLIQYYNGEERAKGNILERFSAQQFPDLHSELNLSSLELGDSALYFCASSVGLAGYNEQFFGPGTRLTVL.